These T cell receptor beta chains were read from a single sample in a study of control samples from healthy donors and cancer patients. Sequenced by immunoSEQ multiplex PCR; TCRdb stores in-frame clones only, minus some. Of 99,000 or so clones listed, around 82% are singletons. Sequencing was carried out using blood. These receptors came from a woman aged 50 to 65 in good health. Each CDR3 is given with its conserved first and last residue. A D gene is named only where the DNA matches it firmly. Clone sizes are given selectively: once, few, many, or a class where the clone is expanded.

NA	NA	TRBV5-4	TRBJ1-1	CASSLRGEAFF	TGTGCCAGCAGCTTGCGGGGGGAAGCTTTCTTT
TRBD1	NA	TRBV6-2/TRBV6-3	TRBJ2-5	CASSLDRGQETQYF	TGTGCCAGCAGTCTCGACAGGGGTCAAGAGACCCAGTACTTC
TRBD1	once	TRBV18	TRBJ2-4	CASSQGTGENIQYF	TGTGCCAGCTCACAAGGGACAGGGGAAAACATTCAGTACTTC
NA	NA	TRBV7-3	TRBJ2-5	CASSPRDGQQETQYF	TGTGCCAGCAGCCCCCGGGACGGACAACAAGAGACCCAGTACTTC
NA	NA	TRBV4-2	TRBJ1-6	CASSQEDSEGRPLHF	TGTGCCAGCAGCCAAGAGGATTCAGAAGGGAGACCCCTCCACTTT
NA	NA	TRBV28	TRBJ2-6	CASLSRDSGANVLTF	TGTGCCAGCCTTAGTCGGGACTCTGGGGCCAACGTCCTGACTTTC
TRBD1	once	TRBV10-3	TRBJ1-6	CAIRPGQGNSPLHF	TGTGCCATCAGGCCGGGACAGGGGAATTCACCCCTCCACTTT
NA	NA	TRBV7-9	TRBJ1-1	CASSPEVPGVAFF	TGTGCCAGCAGCCCCGAGGTCCCCGGGGTCGCTTTCTTT
NA	NA	TRBV7-9	TRBJ1-5	CASTNRGGDQPQHF	TGTGCCAGCACCAACCGGGGGGGCGATCAGCCCCAGCATTTT
TRBD1	NA	TRBV14	TRBJ2-7	CASSQPTGGRYEQYF	TGTGCCAGCAGCCAACCTACAGGGGGCAGGTACGAGCAGTACTTC
TRBD2	NA	TRBV11-3	TRBJ2-5	CASSLGGLAGAETQYF	TGTGCCAGCAGCTTGGGCGGACTAGCGGGAGCGGAGACCCAGTACTTC
TRBD2	NA	TRBV15	TRBJ2-5	CATSRGDSGAQETQYF	TGTGCCACCAGCAGAGGGGATAGCGGGGCACAAGAGACCCAGTACTTC
TRBD1	NA	TRBV5-1	TRBJ2-3	CASSLLTGEDTQYF	TGCGCCAGCAGCTTACTGACAGGGGAAGATACGCAGTATTTT
NA	NA	TRBV7-2	TRBJ1-3	CASSPGKYSGNTIYF	TGTGCCAGCAGCCCGGGTAAATACTCTGGAAACACCATATATTTT
NA	NA	TRBV29-1	TRBJ1-5	CSVEVPWTDLNQPQHF	TGCAGCGTTGAAGTTCCCTGGACAGACCTCAATCAGCCCCAGCATTTT
NA	NA	TRBV5-1	TRBJ1-4	CASREGTGIEKLFF	TGCGCCAGCAGGGAGGGGACCGGGATTGAAAAACTGTTTTTT
TRBD1	NA	TRBV5-1	TRBJ1-6	CASSKGDRGNSPLHF	TGCGCCAGCAGCAAAGGGGACAGGGGTAATTCACCCCTCCACTTT
TRBD1	NA	TRBV30	TRBJ2-3	CASADRDTDTQYF	TGTGCCTCCGCCGACAGGGACACAGATACGCAGTATTTT
NA	NA	TRBV6-5	TRBJ2-2	CASSLLKTTGELFF	TGTGCCAGCAGCCTCTTAAAGACGACCGGGGAGCTGTTTTTT
NA	NA	TRBV28	TRBJ1-1	CASSPHRSNTEAFF	TGTGCCAGCAGTCCCCACAGGTCTAACACTGAAGCTTTCTTT
NA	NA	TRBV30	TRBJ1-2	CAWRAYGSYGYTF	TGTGCCTGGAGAGCGTACGGGAGCTATGGCTACACCTTC
NA	once	TRBV12-5	TRBJ1-2	CASGDGNYGYTF	TGTGCTAGTGGCGACGGCAACTATGGCTACACCTTC
NA	NA	TRBV6-1	TRBJ1-6	CASSDRDNSPLHF	TGTGCCAGCAGTGACAGGGATAATTCACCCCTCCACTTT
NA	NA	TRBV10-3	TRBJ1-5	CAIREGENSNQPQHF	TGTGCCATCAGAGAGGGGGAAAATAGCAATCAGCCCCAGCATTTT
NA	few	TRBV18	TRBJ1-3	CASSSRQAESGDTIYF	TGTGCCAGCTCAAGTCGACAGGCCGAATCGGGGGACACCATATATTTT
NA	NA	TRBV19	TRBJ2-1	CASSTRRADLGNEQFF	TGTGCCAGTAGTACCCGAAGAGCGGACTTAGGCAATGAGCAGTTCTTC
NA	few	TRBV4-2	TRBJ2-7	CASSQEESFYEQYF	TGTGCCAGCAGCCAAGAGGAATCCTTCTACGAGCAGTACTTC
TRBD1	NA	TRBV24-1	TRBJ1-5	CATSDYRDSRYF	TGTGCCACCAGTGATTACCGGGACAGCCGTTATTTT
TRBD2	NA	TRBV7-2	TRBJ2-3	CASSLSGGPTDTQYF	TGTGCCAGCAGCCTTAGCGGGGGGCCCACAGATACGCAGTATTTT
TRBD1	NA	TRBV5-5	TRBJ1-2	CASNHPRGNYGYTF	TGTGCCAGCAACCATCCCAGGGGGAACTATGGCTACACCTTC
TRBD2	NA	TRBV2	TRBJ2-7	CASRGEVAYEQYF	TGTGCCAGCCGGGGGGAAGTCGCGTACGAGCAGTACTTC
NA	once	TRBV29-1	TRBJ1-4	CSVVGDDGEKLFF	TGCAGCGTTGTAGGGGATGACGGTGAAAAACTGTTTTTT
NA	NA	TRBV4-2	TRBJ2-5	CASSQDRRGQETQYF	TGTGCCAGCAGCCAAGATAGGAGGGGGCAAGAGACCCAGTACTTC
NA	NA	TRBV19	TRBJ1-1	CASSVRVNTEAFF	TGTGCCAGTAGTGTCAGGGTGAACACTGAAGCTTTCTTT
NA	NA	TRBV7-6	TRBJ1-1	CASSSSGREMNTEAFF	TGTGCCAGCAGCTCTTCCGGGAGAGAGATGAACACTGAAGCTTTCTTT
TRBD2	NA	TRBV7-8	TRBJ2-5	CASSLEGTSGGETQYF	TGTGCCAGCAGCTTAGAGGGGACTAGCGGGGGGGAGACCCAGTACTTC
TRBD1	NA	TRBV10-3	TRBJ2-5	CAISEGQEERETQYF	TGTGCCATCAGTGAGGGACAGGAGGAACGGGAGACCCAGTACTTC
NA	many	TRBV4-3	TRBJ1-5	CASSQDTSRGPQHF	TGCGCCAGCAGCCAAGATACAAGCCGAGGACCCCAGCATTTT
NA	NA	TRBV5-1	TRBJ1-1	CASSLSTDTEAFF	TGCGCCAGCAGCCTTTCTACGGACACTGAAGCTTTCTTT
TRBD2	NA	TRBV7-2	TRBJ2-7	CASSLISGSLDEQYF	TGTGCCAGCAGCTTAATCAGCGGGAGTCTGGACGAGCAGTACTTC
TRBD1	NA	TRBV5-4	TRBJ1-2	CASSSEPGQRYYGYTF	TGTGCCAGCAGCTCGGAACCGGGACAGCGCTACTATGGCTACACCTTC
NA	once	TRBV19	TRBJ2-3	CASSAQSSTDTQYF	TGTGCCAGTAGTGCACAGTCTAGCACAGATACGCAGTATTTT
NA	NA	TRBV6-5	TRBJ2-7	CASSYTGTGSSEQYF	TGTGCCAGCAGTTACACCGGGACGGGTAGCTCCGAGCAGTACTTC
TRBD1	NA	TRBV7-9	TRBJ1-1	CASSHGQGNTEAFF	TGTGCCAGCAGTCACGGACAGGGGAACACTGAAGCTTTCTTT
NA	NA	TRBV6-2/TRBV6-3	TRBJ2-7	CASSPRRGDYEQYF	TGTGCCAGCAGTCCCCGCAGGGGAGATTACGAGCAGTACTTC
TRBD1	NA	TRBV3-1/TRBV3-2	TRBJ1-5	CASSQGTGHSNQPQHF	TGTGCCAGCAGCCAAGGGACAGGGCACAGCAATCAGCCCCAGCATTTT
TRBD1	NA	TRBV3-1/TRBV3-2	TRBJ2-5	CASSRRMTGVETQYF	TGTGCCAGCAGCCGACGTATGACAGGGGTAGAGACCCAGTACTTC
TRBD1	few	TRBV11-2	TRBJ1-1	CASSLGQGNTEAFF	TGTGCCAGCAGCTTAGGACAGGGGAACACTGAAGCTTTCTTT